One and the same sample provided the 2 T cell receptor beta chains below, sequenced in a study of cytomegalovirus exposure and HLA in healthy donors. 60 Vbeta and 13 Jbeta primers were used in PCR. Profiled with immunoSEQ multiplex PCR; TCRdb holds only in-frame clones, not every one. Here the sample spans roughly 150,000 clones, about four fifths being singletons. The sequenced sample consisted of PBMCs. These receptors originate from a male donor in good health and CMV-seronegative.

This chain joins TRBV27 and TRBJ2-7; 15 bases line up with TRBD2. This CDR3 spans 16 amino acids. V shed 10 bases, J shed 4 bases, and the junction held 11 bases outside the gene matches. Germline values: CDR1 MNHEY, CDR2 SMNVEV (reference sequence). The CDR3 bases are TGTGCCATCAGACCTGGACTAGCGGGAGGGAATTACGAGCAGTACTTC. This sequence encodes CAIRPGLAGGNYEQYF.

V is TRBV11-2 and J is TRBJ2-7; maybe TRBD2 (5 bases). The germline V gene has CDR1 SGHAT and CDR2 FQNNGV. The length of the CDR3 is 13 residues. V shed 2 bases and J shed 7 bases, with 12 bases lying between them. This CDR3 is CASSLTSPGEQYF. The CDR3 DNA reads as TGTGCCAGCAGCTTAACCTCTCCGGGAGAGCAGTACTTC. Filled out from reference TRBV11-2 and TRBJ2-7, the complete variable domain reads EAGVAQSPRYKIIEKRQSVAFWCNPISGHATLYWYQQILGQGPKLLIQFQNNGVVDDSQLPKDRFSAERLKGVDSTLKIQPAKLEDSAVYLCASSLTSPGEQYFGPGTRLTVT.